Detailed here is one TCR beta chain. The CDR3 is 15 residues long. V was clipped by 3 bases and J by 4 bases; unmatched bases: 7. Germline CDR1 MGHRA, CDR2 YSYEKL. The method was immunoSEQ multiplex PCR; TCRdb's version includes in-frame clones alone and lacks a portion of them. This table holds around 980,000 clones, around 82% found once. The sample belongs to a study of shared clonotypes between healthy human individuals. The specimen sequenced was memory CD4+ T cells from PBMCs. The subset here: CD45RA-negative fraction. The J gene is TRBJ2-7, the V gene TRBV4-1, with 9 nucleotides matching TRBD2. The source is a man between 18 and 29 years old in good health. Some clones in this sample may be carry-over from other donors' samples. The CDR3 loop is CASSHPLLAGYEQYF. The DNA for the CDR3 is TGCGCCAGCAGCCATCCCCTGCTAGCGGGGTACGAGCAGTACTTC.